The entry below describes one T cell receptor (beta chain). Its antigen is not identified. Per the germline V gene, CDR1 is MGHDK and CDR2 is SYGVNS. The CDR3 has 15 residues. V was clipped by 5 bases and J by 1 base; unmatched bases: 6. The data are from a study of post-analysis software for immune sequencing data. In the study overall: Patients with relapsing-remitting, secondary progressive and progressive-relapsing multiple sclerosis courses were all represented. Study outcomes and limitations: Relative to controls, patients had a handful of TRBV segments at higher frequency, with TRBV5-6, TRBV5-1 and TRBV20-1 among these. Multiple sclerosis was associated with a significant reduction in normalized Chao1 diversity relative to controls.

Prepared TCR beta cDNA libraries contained unique molecular identifiers. TCRdb reanalysed the PCR reads using MiXCR and keeps one entry per CDR3 protein. The profile covers some 800,000 distinct CDR3 sequences, with around 42% appearing a single time and 4.9% taken by the ten largest. The receptor comes from a girl under 18 with multiple sclerosis. Sequenced input: blood. The chain uses TRBV25-1 and TRBJ2-7, with 9 bases that match TRBD2. CDR3 sequence reads: CASSMAGGPSYEQYF. In nucleotides, the CDR3 is TGTGCCAGCAGTATGGCGGGAGGGCCGTCCTACGAGCAGTACTTC.